This T cell receptor beta chain comes out of a study of T cell responses to AZD1222 COVID-19 vaccine. Overall study findings and caveats: It was only a handful of AZD1222 recipients who were seropositive at baseline.

Data came from immunoSEQ multiplex PCR; TCRdb stores just in-frame clones and leaves some out. The sample consists of 43,000 or so clones, less than 95% of them appearing once. The germline gives CDR1 MNHEY, CDR2 SVGAGI. CDR3 length equals 15 residues. V lost 6 bases and J 1 base, leaving 15 bases between the germline ends. With respect to this clone: Its target is unknown.

This clonotype was obtained from an adult who received the AZD1222 COVID-19 vaccine. This rearrangement joins TRBV6-5 to TRBJ1-1, with a possible D match to TRBD1 (6 bases). This specimen consisted of peripheral blood, obtained 28 days after the second AZD1222 dose. CDR3 sequence: CASRNAGTQNTEAFF. Written as DNA, the CDR3 is TGTGCCAGCAGGAACGCCGGGACACAGAACACTGAAGCTTTCTTT.